This T cell receptor (beta chain) was recovered during a study of T cells after yellow fever vaccination. Whole-study results and caveats: Researchers report a weaker secondary response that nonetheless peaked faster, day 5 versus 15.

The CDR3 contains 16 residues. V shed 6 bases, J shed 1 base, and the junction held 9 bases outside the gene matches. Germline assignment: CDR1 LNHNV and CDR2 YYDKDF (reference sequence). TCRdb called the 5' RACE reads again in MiXCR, with one record for every CDR3 protein. This sample carries around 320,000 distinct CDR3 sequences, 3.5% to 4.5% of them seen once, and the ten largest clones take approximately 20%. This clonotype was recorded at least ten times. Its antigen is not identified. The source is a man aged 18 to 30 who received the YFV17D yellow fever vaccine. This chain uses TRBV15 with TRBJ1-5, with 7 bases fitting TRBD1. Here the sequenced sample was PBMCs, taken 15 days after the yellow fever booster vaccination. The CDR3 loop reads CATRRGLGESNQPQHF. Here the CDR3 DNA reads TGTGCCACCAGGAGGGGGCTGGGGGAAAGCAATCAGCCCCAGCATTTT. Filled out from reference TRBV15 and TRBJ1-5, the complete variable domain reads DAMVIQNPRYQVTQFGKPVTLSCSQTLNHNVMYWYQQKSSQAPKLLFHYYDKDFNNEADTPDNFQSRRPNTSFCFLDIRSPGLGDTAMYLCATRRGLGESNQPQHFGDGTRLSIL.